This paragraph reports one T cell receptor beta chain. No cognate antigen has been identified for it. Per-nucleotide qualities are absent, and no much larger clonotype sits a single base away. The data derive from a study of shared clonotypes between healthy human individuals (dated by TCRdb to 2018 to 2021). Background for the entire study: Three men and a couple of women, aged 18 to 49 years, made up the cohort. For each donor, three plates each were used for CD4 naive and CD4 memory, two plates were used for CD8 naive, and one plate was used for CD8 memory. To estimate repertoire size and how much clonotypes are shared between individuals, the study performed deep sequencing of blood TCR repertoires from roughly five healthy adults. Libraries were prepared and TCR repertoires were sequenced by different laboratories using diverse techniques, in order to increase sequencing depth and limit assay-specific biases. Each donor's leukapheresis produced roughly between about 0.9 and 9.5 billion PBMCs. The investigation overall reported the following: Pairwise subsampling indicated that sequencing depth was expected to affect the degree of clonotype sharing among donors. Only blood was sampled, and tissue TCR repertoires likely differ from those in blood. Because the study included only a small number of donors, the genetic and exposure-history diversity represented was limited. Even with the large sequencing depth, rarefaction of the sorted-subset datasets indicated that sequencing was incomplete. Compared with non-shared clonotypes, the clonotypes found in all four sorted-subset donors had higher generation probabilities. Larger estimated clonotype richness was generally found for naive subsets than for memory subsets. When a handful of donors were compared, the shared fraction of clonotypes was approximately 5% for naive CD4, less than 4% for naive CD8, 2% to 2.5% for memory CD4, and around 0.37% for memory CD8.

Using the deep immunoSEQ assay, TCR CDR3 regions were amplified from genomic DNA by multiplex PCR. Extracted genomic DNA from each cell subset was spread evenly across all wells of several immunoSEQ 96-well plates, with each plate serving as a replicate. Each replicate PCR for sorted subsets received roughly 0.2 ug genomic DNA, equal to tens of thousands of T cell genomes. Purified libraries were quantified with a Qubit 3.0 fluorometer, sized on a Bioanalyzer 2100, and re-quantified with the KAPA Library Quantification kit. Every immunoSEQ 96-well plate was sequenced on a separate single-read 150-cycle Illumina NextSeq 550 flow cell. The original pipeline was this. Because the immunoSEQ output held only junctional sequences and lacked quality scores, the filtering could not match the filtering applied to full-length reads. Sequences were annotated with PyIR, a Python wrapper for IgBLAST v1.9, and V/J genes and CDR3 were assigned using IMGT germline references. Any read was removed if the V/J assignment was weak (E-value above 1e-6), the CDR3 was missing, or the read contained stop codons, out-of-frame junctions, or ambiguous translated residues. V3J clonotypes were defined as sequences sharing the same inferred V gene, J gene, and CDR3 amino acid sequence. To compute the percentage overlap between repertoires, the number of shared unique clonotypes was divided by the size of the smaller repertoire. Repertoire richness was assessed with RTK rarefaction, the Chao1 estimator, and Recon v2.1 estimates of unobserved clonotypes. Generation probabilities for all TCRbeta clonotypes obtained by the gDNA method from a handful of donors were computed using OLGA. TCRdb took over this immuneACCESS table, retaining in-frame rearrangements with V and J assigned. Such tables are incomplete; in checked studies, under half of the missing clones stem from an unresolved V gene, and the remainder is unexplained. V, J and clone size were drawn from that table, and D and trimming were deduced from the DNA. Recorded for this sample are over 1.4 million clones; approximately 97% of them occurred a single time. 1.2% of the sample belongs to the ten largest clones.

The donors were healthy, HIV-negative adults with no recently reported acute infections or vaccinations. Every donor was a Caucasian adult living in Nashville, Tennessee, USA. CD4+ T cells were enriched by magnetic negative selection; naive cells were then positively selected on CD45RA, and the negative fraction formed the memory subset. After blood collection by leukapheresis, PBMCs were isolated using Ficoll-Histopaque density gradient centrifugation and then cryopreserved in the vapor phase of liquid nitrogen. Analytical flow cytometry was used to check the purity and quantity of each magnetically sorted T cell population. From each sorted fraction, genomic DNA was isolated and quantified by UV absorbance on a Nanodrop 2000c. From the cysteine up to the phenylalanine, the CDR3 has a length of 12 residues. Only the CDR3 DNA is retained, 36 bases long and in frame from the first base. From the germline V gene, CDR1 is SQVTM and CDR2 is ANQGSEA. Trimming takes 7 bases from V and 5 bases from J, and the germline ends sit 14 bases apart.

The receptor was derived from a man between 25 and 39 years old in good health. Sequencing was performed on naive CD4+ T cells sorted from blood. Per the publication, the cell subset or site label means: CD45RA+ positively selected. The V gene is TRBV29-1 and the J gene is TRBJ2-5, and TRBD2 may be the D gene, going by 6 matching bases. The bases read TGCAGCGGTTCTAGCGCGGCGGAGACCCAGTACTTC. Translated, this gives CSGSSAAETQYF. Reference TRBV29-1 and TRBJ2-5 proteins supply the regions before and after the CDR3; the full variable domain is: SAVISQKPSRDICQRGTSLTIQCQVDSQVTMMFWYRQQPGQSLTLIATANQGSEATYESGFVIDKFPISRPNLTFSTLTVSNMSPEDSSIYLCSGSSAAETQYFGPGTRLLVL.